This section outlines one TCR beta chain sequence together with its context. Its cognate antigen is unknown. CDR1 is SGHTA and CDR2 is FQGNSA in the germline V gene. The CDR3 is made up of 15 amino acids. Trimming removed 3 bases from V and 0 bases from J; junction bases left unmatched: 3. As for the donors, each was a healthy bone marrow donor. This entry is derived from a study of cytomegalovirus exposure and HLA in healthy donors. Findings and limits, study-wide: Among the sequence variants, a highly shared cluster was likely an artifact of sequencing.

PCR involved 60 Vbeta and 13 Jbeta primers. The method was immunoSEQ multiplex PCR; TCRdb's version includes in-frame clones alone and lacks a portion of them. The table has some 150,000 clones, around 90% seen once. The chain carries TRBV7-2 and TRBJ2-7, with TRBD2 matching 9 bases. This clonotype was obtained from a woman in her twenties or thirties in good health and CMV-seronegative. Sequencing was performed on PBMCs. As DNA, the CDR3 is TGTGCCAGCAGCTTCGCTAGCGGGACCTCCTACGAGCAGTACTTC. Translation: CASSFASGTSYEQYF.